This is a list of T cell receptor beta chains from one sample in a study of T cell repertoires in cytomegalovirus infection. TCRdb independently ran MiXCR on the reads; one entry per CDR3 protein. The sample comprises a few hundred thousand distinct CDR3 sequences, just under 35% of which are singletons, and 13% rests with the top ten. No cognate antigen is known for these TCRs. The material was cultured PBMCs, obtained from culture after CMV antigen stimulation. The receptor set was obtained from a human donor in good health (CMV status not recorded). Some clones in this sample may be carry-over from other donors' samples. Both conserved end residues are part of each CDR3. Not every row has a clone size; where given, it reads once, few, many or a size class.

J: TRBJ1-1
size: few
V: TRBV27
CDR3: CASSKWALKDSEAFF

J: TRBJ2-1
size: few
V: TRBV7-9
CDR3: CASSLLDRINNEQFF

J: TRBJ1-2
size: .
V: TRBV4-3
CDR3: CASSQADREGDYGYTF

J: TRBJ2-1
size: .
V: TRBV6-8
CDR3: CASSWRREQFF

J: TRBJ2-5
size: few
V: TRBV20-1
CDR3: CSAIRALSQETQYF

J: TRBJ2-2
size: .
V: TRBV7-2
CDR3: CASSTGTLKSGELFF

J: TRBJ2-1
size: .
V: TRBV27
CDR3: CASSLRPGLAGNEQFF

J: TRBJ2-3
size: .
V: TRBV7-6
CDR3: CASSLVSGRADVTDTQYF

J: TRBJ2-5
size: .
V: TRBV14
CDR3: CASSQAFGELETQYF

J: TRBJ2-5
size: few
V: TRBV6-1
CDR3: CASRGTGGQETQYF

J: TRBJ1-3
size: .
V: TRBV28
CDR3: CASSSPDSWDTIYF

J: TRBJ1-2
size: .
V: TRBV4-2
CDR3: CASSQDLSGGRTYGYTF

J: TRBJ2-5
size: .
V: TRBV7-9
CDR3: CASSLAASGGKTQYF

J: TRBJ1-1
size: once
V: TRBV7-9
CDR3: CASSLSGVGFTEAFF

J: TRBJ2-7
size: .
V: TRBV7-9
CDR3: CASSSTKFLDSGYEQYF

J: TRBJ1-5
size: .
V: TRBV19
CDR3: CASSTLRRTADNQPQHF

J: TRBJ1-5
size: few
V: TRBV28
CDR3: CASSLISLYSNQPQHF

J: TRBJ2-7
size: .
V: TRBV6-2/TRBV6-3
CDR3: CASSSPAGTYEQYF

J: TRBJ2-3
size: .
V: TRBV7-3
CDR3: CASSRAGRDTDTQYF

J: TRBJ2-1
size: .
V: TRBV12-5
CDR3: CASGLWNEQFF

J: TRBJ2-1
size: few
V: TRBV19
CDR3: CASSSLQSSYNEQFF

J: TRBJ1-2
size: .
V: TRBV6-5
CDR3: CASRAGAGNYGYTF

J: TRBJ2-1
size: once
V: TRBV20-1
CDR3: CSARKAGAVSNEQFF

J: TRBJ2-1
size: few
V: TRBV20-1
CDR3: CSASLSSSYNEQFF

J: TRBJ2-4
size: few
V: TRBV4-1
CDR3: CASSQDRQRNIQYF

J: TRBJ2-7
size: few
V: TRBV28
CDR3: CASSPRDAPYEQYF

J: TRBJ1-2
size: .
V: TRBV5-4
CDR3: CASSPMQGLNYGYTF

J: TRBJ2-4
size: .
V: TRBV30
CDR3: CAWSDLRTSGNIQYF

J: TRBJ2-5
size: few
V: TRBV2
CDR3: CASSVWPQETQYF

J: TRBJ1-1
size: .
V: TRBV10-3
CDR3: CAISAQGTSEAFF

J: TRBJ2-1
size: .
V: TRBV11-3
CDR3: CASSVSGISDNEQFF

J: TRBJ2-5
size: many
V: TRBV11-2
CDR3: CASSLRAGLGQETQYF

J: TRBJ2-1
size: many
V: TRBV7-2
CDR3: CASSLGTGMTQIYNEQFF

J: TRBJ2-7
size: .
V: TRBV5-6
CDR3: CASSHSGRAIVYEQYF

J: TRBJ1-2
size: .
V: TRBV10-3
CDR3: CAIGQTKGYGYTF

J: TRBJ2-7
size: many
V: TRBV7-8
CDR3: CASRLGRAQHYEQYF

J: TRBJ2-3
size: .
V: TRBV28
CDR3: CASSLPRGRTDTQYF

J: TRBJ1-6
size: .
V: TRBV7-2
CDR3: CASTLGSQGNSPLHF

J: TRBJ2-1
size: .
V: TRBV7-2
CDR3: CASSLVGTNNEQFF

J: TRBJ2-7
size: few
V: TRBV5-6
CDR3: CASSSPWGEQYF

J: TRBJ1-1
size: .
V: TRBV28
CDR3: CASSLPEKLEAFF

J: TRBJ2-1
size: .
V: TRBV6-2/TRBV6-3
CDR3: CASSFSGTSGRSSYNEQFF

J: TRBJ2-5
size: many
V: TRBV7-2
CDR3: CASSRGGGGMETQYF

J: TRBJ2-3
size: many
V: TRBV7-6
CDR3: CASSWTTTDTQYF

J: TRBJ2-1
size: few
V: TRBV4-3
CDR3: CASSQDEWAGLEQFF

J: TRBJ2-1
size: .
V: TRBV30
CDR3: CAWSGGSGSTHEQFF

J: TRBJ2-1
size: .
V: TRBV7-9
CDR3: CASSPRTSSHNEQFF

J: TRBJ2-3
size: few
V: TRBV7-2
CDR3: CASSFGSGTDTQYF

J: TRBJ2-5
size: .
V: TRBV12-3/TRBV12-4
CDR3: CASSFLGVGVVEETQYF

J: TRBJ1-3
size: .
V: TRBV29-1
CDR3: CSVVWTGGGNTIYF

J: TRBJ2-7
size: .
V: TRBV28
CDR3: CASSPAGPTGYEQYF

J: TRBJ1-1
size: .
V: TRBV6-2/TRBV6-3
CDR3: CASSYEQQREAFF

J: TRBJ2-5
size: .
V: TRBV19
CDR3: CARAGDGGQETQYF

J: TRBJ2-7
size: .
V: TRBV27
CDR3: CASSSRTGPPYEQYF

J: TRBJ2-5
size: few
V: TRBV7-2
CDR3: CASSPQGVETQYF

J: TRBJ2-1
size: few
V: TRBV18
CDR3: CASSRSGLLNEQFF

J: TRBJ2-1
size: few
V: TRBV4-3
CDR3: CASSQDFFGNEQFF

J: TRBJ2-5
size: .
V: TRBV10-3
CDR3: CAISEQTSVQETQYF

J: TRBJ1-1
size: few
V: TRBV12-5
CDR3: CASGRTGGGNTEAFF

J: TRBJ2-3
size: few
V: TRBV4-1
CDR3: CASSQERLEGGDTQYF